The 2 T cell receptor beta chains below all came from one sample that was sequenced in a study of blood T cell repertoires in COVID-19. Sequencing used immunoSEQ multiplex PCR; TCRdb keeps in-frame clones, though not all of them. The sample holds 230,000 or so clones, around 81% seen once. Sequencing used peripheral blood. The receptors were gathered from an elderly woman with COVID-19, enrolled during active disease.

The rearrangement links TRBV9 to TRBJ1-6, with D possibly being TRBD1 (6 bases). Looked up from germline, CDR1 is SGDLS and CDR2 is YYNGEE. Trimming left V 4 bases short and J 7 bases short, with 12 bases between. CDR3 length equals 14 residues. This CDR3 reads CASSSRTANSPLHF. In nucleotides, the CDR3 is TGTGCCAGCAGCTCCCGGACAGCGAATTCACCCCTCCACTTT.

The CDR3 loop reads CAISPGQGYTEAFF. The CDR3 nucleotides are TGTGCCATCAGTCCGGGACAGGGGTACACTGAAGCTTTCTTT. The chain joins TRBV10-3 to TRBJ1-1, with TRBD1 matching over 10 bases. This CDR3 is 14 amino acids long. Germline-derived CDR1 and CDR2 are ENHRY and SYGVKD. V lost 5 bases and J lost 3; bases outside the gene matches: 3.